The clone carrying this TCR beta chain has just a few counts. Its antigen is undetermined. The sample comes from a study of T cells after yellow fever vaccination. Whole-study findings and limits: Relatively few clonotypes were ones that appeared in both CD4 and CD8 compartments. Abundant clonotypes from the bulk population could have been carried over as contaminants into FACS-sorted repertoires. Compared with primary, the secondary response was weaker and peaked at day 5, not 15.

MiXCR was run by TCRdb on the 5' RACE reads, yielding one entry per CDR3 protein. The repertoire includes 300,000 to 400,000 distinct CDR3 sequences, roughly 8.4% of them detected once, and 17% sits in the top ten. In germline, CDR1 is SQVTM, CDR2 ANQGSEA. The V gene lost 6 bases and the J gene lost 1 base, with 16 bases spanning the gap. The CDR3 covers 15 residues. The sequence was collected from a man between 18 and 35 years old who received the YFV17D yellow fever vaccine. The V call is TRBV29-1, the J call TRBJ2-1, with D perhaps matching TRBD2 (6 bases). Source: PBMCs, taken more than 35 days after the first yellow fever vaccination. This chain's CDR3 is CSVLPRRDSYNEQFF. CDR3 coding DNA: TGCAGCGTCCTACCCCGGAGGGATTCCTACAATGAGCAGTTCTTC.